This T cell receptor beta chain derives from a study of graft-versus-host responses after intestinal transplantation. Some clones are missing from TCRdb's copy, which holds only in-frame ones; the method was immunoSEQ multiplex PCR. The data hold just over 15,000 clones, with around 70% observed a single time. Graft material was processed, releasing intraepithelial and lamina propria lymphocytes. The CDR3 is made up of 14 amino acids. Germline V gene sequence: CDR1 LNHDA, CDR2 SQIVND (reference sequence). Deletions cut 3 bases from V and 1 base from J, with 10 bases between. The TCR was taken from a human patient who received an intestinal transplant, so some T cells may come from the graft donor. This chain connects TRBV19 to TRBJ2-7; D might be TRBD1 (6 bases). The specimen comprised ileum tissue, sampled 14 days after transplant. The CDR3 region is CASSIVDRSYEQYF. For the CDR3, the DNA is TGTGCCAGTAGTATTGTGGACAGATCCTACGAGCAGTACTTC.